The T cell receptor (beta chain) described here comes from a study of T-cell memory formation after mild COVID-19. About the research overall: Among the donors, TCR clusters were largely specific to each donor. Study-wide findings and caveats: Cross-reactive memory apparently joined, as some responding clones appeared in pre-infection memory. Contracting CD4+ clones sat mainly in CM and EM; CD8+ in EMRA. CD4/CD8 balance held among clones contracting day 15 to 85, and later expanders leaned CD4+.

In TCRdb, the 5' RACE reads were re-called with MiXCR into one record per CDR3 protein. The sample yields about 440,000 distinct CDR3 sequences, 20% seen once. J was trimmed by 0 bases and V by 5 bases; bases with no gene match: 6. CDR1 and CDR2 (germline): SQVTM, ANQGSEA. This CDR3 comprises 14 residues. A few counts support this clonotype. Antigen unknown. The rearrangement joins TRBV29-1 to TRBJ2-7, with 8 nucleotides matching TRBD1. Sequenced material: PBMCs or a T cell subset sorted from them (not recorded which). This receptor was taken from an adult woman who had mild COVID-19 (a few samples of this study predate the infection). Cell type and time point are not known. The CDR3 nucleotides are TGCAGCGTTTCAGTGGGGACAGGCTCCTACGAGCAGTACTTC. Amino acids: CSVSVGTGSYEQYF.